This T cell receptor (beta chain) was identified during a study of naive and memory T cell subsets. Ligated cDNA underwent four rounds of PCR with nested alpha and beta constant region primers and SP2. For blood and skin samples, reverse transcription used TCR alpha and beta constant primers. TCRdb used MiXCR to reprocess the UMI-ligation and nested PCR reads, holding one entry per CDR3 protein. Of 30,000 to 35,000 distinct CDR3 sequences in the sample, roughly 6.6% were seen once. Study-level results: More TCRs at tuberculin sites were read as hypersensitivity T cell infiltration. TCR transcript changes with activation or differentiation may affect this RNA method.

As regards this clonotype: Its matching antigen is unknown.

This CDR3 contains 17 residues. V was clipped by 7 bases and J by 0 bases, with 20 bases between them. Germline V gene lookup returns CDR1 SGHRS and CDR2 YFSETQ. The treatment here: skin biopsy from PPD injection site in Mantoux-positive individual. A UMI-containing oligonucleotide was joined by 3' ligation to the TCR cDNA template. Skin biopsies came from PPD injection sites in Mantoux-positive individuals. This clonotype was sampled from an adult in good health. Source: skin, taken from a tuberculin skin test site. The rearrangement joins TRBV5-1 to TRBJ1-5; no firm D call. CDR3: CASPSSQGPYSNQPQHF. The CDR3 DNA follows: TGCGCCAGCCCGTCCTCCCAAGGGCCCTATAGCAATCAGCCCCAGCATTTT.